This TCR beta chain is drawn from a study of blood T cell repertoires in COVID-19. TCRdb's table, derived via immunoSEQ multiplex PCR, lists solely in-frame clones and lacks some. The repertoire consists of 260,000 or so clones, with about four fifths occurring once and the leading ten covering around 3.5%. CDR1 is SGHAT and CDR2 is FQNNGV in the germline V gene. The V and J ends lost 6 bases and 1 base respectively, with 19 bases between them. The CDR3 loop spans 17 amino acids. The V gene is TRBV11-2, the J gene TRBJ1-3; D is uncertain. The source is a woman aged 35 to 49 who had been exposed to COVID-19. The sample was PBMCs or T cells enriched from blood (not recorded which). CDR3 sequence: CASSLTPFRLSGNTIYF. CDR3 coding DNA: TGTGCCAGCAGTCTAACCCCATTCAGGCTTTCTGGAAACACCATATATTTT.